This T cell receptor (beta chain) was documented in a study of early T cells in non-severe SARS-CoV-2 infection. Study-wide context: Bulk RNA taken from unsorted whole blood was sequenced, leaving chains unpaired.

Study results and caveats: Matching against VDJdb likely underestimated virus-specific expansions, favoring anti-spike CD8.

The CDR3 consists of 11 residues. Trimming took off 2 bases at V and 4 bases at J, with 5 bases between the two ends. The V gene's germline CDR1 is SQVTM and CDR2 ANQGSEA. Many counts were recorded for this clonotype. Its antigen is not identified. Individual cDNA molecules were tagged with unique molecular identifiers. Each CDR3 protein is one row after TCRdb ran MiXCR on the 5' RACE reads. The data contain approximately 38,000 distinct CDR3 sequences, more than 4% of them seen just once; the ten biggest clones take up about 5.5%. V is TRBV29-1 and J is TRBJ1-1; D not certain. The specimen was whole blood. This TCR derives from an adult who was a healthcare worker with PCR-confirmed SARS-CoV-2 infection or an uninfected control (not recorded which). CDR3 amino acids: CSVEYFTEAFF. The CDR3 coding sequence is TGCAGCGTTGAATACTTCACTGAAGCTTTCTTT.